Below are 24 T cell receptor beta chains sequenced from a single sample in a study of T cell responses to AZD1222 COVID-19 vaccine. Repertoires were generated with immunoSEQ multiplex PCR, while TCRdb's copy carries only in-frame clones and drops some. The sample consists of under 150,000 clones, roughly 82% of them appearing once. Sequencing was performed on peripheral blood, taken 28 days after the second AZD1222 dose. These receptors were taken from an adult who received the AZD1222 COVID-19 vaccine.

This chain connects TRBV27 to TRBJ1-4, with D maybe TRBD1 (5 bases). V was cut by 1 base and J by 4 bases, with 10 bases left in between. This CDR3 comprises 15 residues. Germline lookup yields CDR1 MNHEY and CDR2 SMNVEV (reference sequence). The CDR3 spells CASSLWGGFNEKLFF. Written as DNA, the CDR3 is TGTGCCAGCAGTTTATGGGGGGGGTTTAATGAAAAACTGTTTTTT.

V is TRBV7-8 and J is TRBJ1-3; D remains ambiguous. There are 15 residues in the CDR3. The V and J ends lost 3 bases and 0 bases respectively, with 9 bases between them. From germline, CDR1 is SGHVS and CDR2 FQNEAQ. CDR3: CASSFSPSSGNTIYF. CDR3 nucleotides: TGTGCCAGCAGCTTCAGCCCGAGCTCTGGAAACACCATATATTTT.

In DNA, the CDR3 is TGTGCCAGCAAACAGGGGGCTGTCTCTAATTCACCCCTCCACTTT. It codes for CASKQGAVSNSPLHF. V gene TRBV6-5 combines with J gene TRBJ1-6, with TRBD1 matching 9 bases. Germline lookup yields CDR1 MNHEY and CDR2 SVGAGI. This CDR3 contains 15 residues. Trimming cost V 7 bases and J 6 bases; bases outside gene matches: 7.

This chain uses TRBV27 with TRBJ1-2; D possibly corresponds to TRBD1 (5 bases). This CDR3 spans 16 amino acids. Germline lookup yields CDR1 MNHEY and CDR2 SMNVEV (reference sequence). Trimming removed 7 bases from V and 7 bases from J, with 25 bases in between. CDR3 residues: CASTHFSLGTIGGYTF. CDR3 bases: TGTGCCAGCACCCATTTTTCGTTAGGGACGATAGGTGGCTACACCTTC.

The gene calls are TRBV7-2 and TRBJ2-3; no definite D call. CDR1 is SGHTA and CDR2 is FQGNSA in the germline V gene. CDR3 length equals 12 residues. V lost 2 bases, J lost 7 bases, and 7 bases lay in between. CDR3 protein: CASSLSPNTQYF. The CDR3 nucleotides are TGTGCCAGCAGCTTAAGTCCTAATACGCAGTATTTT.

The chain joins TRBV7-3 to TRBJ2-2; 7 bases are a match to TRBD1. The CDR3 runs 16 residues. V dropped 1 base and J dropped 0; count of bases not matched to a gene: 2. Per the germline V gene, CDR1 is SGHTA and CDR2 is FQGTGA. The CDR3 bases are TGTGCCAGCAGCTTAAGAGACAGGGCGAACACCGGGGAGCTGTTTTTT. This codes for CASSLRDRANTGELFF. Drawing the rest from reference TRBV7-3 and TRBJ2-2, the complete variable domain is GAGVSQTPSNKVTEKGKYVELRCDPISGHTALYWYRQSLGQGPEFLIYFQGTGAADDSGLPNDRFFAVRPEGSVSTLKIQRTERGDSAVYLCASSLRDRANTGELFFGEGSRLTVL.

V gene TRBV30 combines with J gene TRBJ2-7, with D possibly called TRBD1 or TRBD2 (5 bases each). This CDR3 spans 15 amino acids. Between the trimmed V and J ends, which lost 3 bases and 0 bases, there was a span of 15 bases. Germline assignment: CDR1 GTSNPN and CDR2 SVGIG (reference sequence). The CDR3 protein is CAWSRSGAVSYEQYF. Written as DNA, the CDR3 is TGTGCCTGGAGCCGGTCCGGGGCAGTCTCCTACGAGCAGTACTTC.

The V and J genes are TRBV11-2 and TRBJ2-1; 8 bases line up with TRBD1. The CDR3 runs 15 residues. Looked up from germline, CDR1 is SGHAT and CDR2 is FQNNGV. Trimming cost V 3 bases and J 3 bases; bases outside gene matches: 4. The CDR3 is CASSLDRANYNEQFF. The CDR3 DNA reads as TGTGCCAGCAGCTTGGACAGGGCAAACTACAATGAGCAGTTCTTC.

The CDR3 loop reads CASSLGADFWLVATGYTF. DNA of the CDR3: TGCGCCAGCAGCTTGGGGGCGGATTTCTGGTTGGTGGCCACTGGCTACACCTTC. J is TRBJ1-2 and V is TRBV5-1; the D is unclear. Germline V gene sequence: CDR1 SGHRS, CDR2 YFSETQ. Trimming removed 0 bases at V and 7 bases at J, with 25 bases between. The CDR3 is made up of 18 amino acids.

This chain uses TRBV3-1 (or the pseudogene TRBV3-2) with TRBJ1-2; TRBD1 might be the D (5 bases). Germline CDR1 reads LGHDT; CDR2 reads YNNKEL (reference sequence). CDR3 length: 13 residues. V shed 4 bases and J shed 8 bases, with 14 bases lying between them. The CDR3 is CASSLRGGSGYTF. The CDR3 DNA reads as TGTGCCAGCAGCCTCCGTGGGGGGAGCGGCTACACCTTC.

V gene TRBV28 combines with J gene TRBJ1-5; TRBD1 might be the D (6 bases). This CDR3 has 16 residues. Germline V gives CDR1 MDHEN, CDR2 SYDVKM. The V and J ends lost 8 bases and 5 bases respectively, with 22 bases between them. The CDR3, as DNA: TGTGCCAGCCTCGAGGCACCCGGACAGAGAGATCAGCCCCAGCATTTT. Encoded protein: CASLEAPGQRDQPQHF. The entire variable domain, with the rest obtained from reference TRBV28 and TRBJ1-5, is as follows: DVKVTQSSRYLVKRTGEKVFLECVQDMDHENMFWYRQDPGLGLRLIYFSYDVKMKEKGDIPEGYSVSREKKERFSLILESASTNQTSMYLCASLEAPGQRDQPQHFGDGTRLSIL.

The V and J genes are TRBV14 and TRBJ2-1; tentatively, D is TRBD1 or TRBD2 (5 bases each). The CDR3 sequence is 16 residues long. Germline V gene lookup returns CDR1 SGHDN and CDR2 FVKESK. V gave up 0 bases and J gave up 8 bases, with 17 bases separating them. Here the CDR3 DNA reads TGTGCCAGCAGCCAAGATCTGGGGGTGGGTCGCCATGAGCAGTTCTTC. Protein: CASSQDLGVGRHEQFF.

The rearrangement joins TRBV7-2 to TRBJ1-5; a weak D match, TRBD1 (6 bases). Germline loops: CDR1 SGHTA, CDR2 FQGNSA. V lost 1 base to trimming and J lost 7 bases, with 14 bases between them. There are 15 residues in the CDR3. The CDR3: CASSLVVGARQPQHF. DNA for the CDR3: TGTGCCAGCAGCTTAGTGGTGGGGGCGCGACAGCCCCAGCATTTT.

This sequence joins TRBV12-2 and TRBJ2-3; whether TRBD2, the table's D call, matches the DNA was not checked. TRBV12-2 is recorded as a pseudogene. This CDR3 is 14 amino acids long. The CDR3 protein is CASRSAYPKDTQYF. The DNA for the CDR3 is TGTGCAAGTCGCTCCGCGTACCCGAAAGATACGCAGTATTTT.

The chain has TRBV5-6 and TRBJ2-7; 8 bases map to TRBD1. CDR1 and CDR2 (germline): SGHDT, YYEEEE. This CDR3 comprises 13 residues. Losses at the gene ends were 1 base for V and 5 bases for J; bases not matched to a gene: 2. Here the CDR3 reads CASSLPGGNEQYF. CDR3 bases: TGTGCCAGCAGCTTGCCAGGGGGCAACGAGCAGTACTTC.

Concerning this clone: It is likely a read error, because the conserved phenylalanine at the end of the CDR3 is missing. No DNA is shown, since the ends of the CDR3 on it are uncertain; the CDR3 is the one TCRdb lists. This chain uses TRBV21-1 with TRBJ2-7. TRBV21-1 constitutes a pseudogene. From its first to its last residue, the CDR3 has 11 amino acids. CDR3 in amino acids: CASSKVRGLRH.

The chain combines TRBV5-1 with TRBJ2-1; D might be TRBD1 or TRBD2, each matching 6 bases. Germline CDR1 is SGHRS and CDR2 is YFSETQ. This CDR3 is built from 12 residues. V was shortened by 3 bases and J by 7 bases, with 8 bases between the two germline ends. CDR3 nucleotide sequence: TGCGCCAGCAGCTGGGGGGCGAATGAGCAGTTCTTC. It encodes CASSWGANEQFF.

The chain recombines TRBV5-4 with TRBJ2-7; no clear D. CDR3 size: 13 residues. The V gene's germline CDR1 is SGHNT and CDR2 YYREEE (reference sequence). The V and J ends lost 3 bases and 2 bases respectively, with 9 bases between them. CDR3 sequence: CASSSFGTYEQYF. The CDR3 coding sequence is TGTGCCAGCAGCTCTTTCGGTACCTACGAGCAGTACTTC. Looking up the rest from reference TRBV5-4 and TRBJ2-7 gives the full variable domain: ETGVTQSPTHLIKTRGQQVTLRCSSQSGHNTVSWYQQALGQGPQFIFQYYREEENGRGNFPPRFSGLQFPNYSSELNVNALELDDSALYLCASSSFGTYEQYFGPGTRLTVT.

The chain links TRBV19 to TRBJ2-3; D gene uncertain. The V gene lost 2 bases and the J gene lost 0 bases, with 9 bases spanning the gap. CDR1 is LNHDA and CDR2 is SQIVND in the germline V gene (reference sequence). This CDR3 contains 15 residues. DNA of the CDR3: TGTGCCAGTAGTATAACACAATTCAGCACAGATACGCAGTATTTT. Its translation is CASSITQFSTDTQYF. Based on the CDR3 plus reference TRBV19 and TRBJ2-3, the full variable domain is DGGITQSPKYLFRKEGQNVTLSCEQNLNHDAMYWYRQDPGQGLRLIYYSQIVNDFQKGDIAEGYSVSREKKESFPLTVTSAQKNPTAFYLCASSITQFSTDTQYFGPGTRLTVL.

This chain uses TRBV7-2 with TRBJ1-2, with 10 positions matching TRBD1. Germline CDR1 reads SGHTA; CDR2 reads FQGNSA. Losses at the gene ends were 3 bases for V and 10 bases for J; bases not matched to a gene: 8. This CDR3 region has 14 residues. The DNA of the CDR3 is TGTGCCAGCAGCTTCGTAGATCGACAGGGGGCCTACACCTTC. Translation: CASSFVDRQGAYTF. The whole variable domain, remainder taken from reference TRBV7-2 and TRBJ1-2, is GAGVSQSPSNKVTEKGKDVELRCDPISGHTALYWYRQSLGQGLEFLIYFQGNSAPDKSGLPSDRFSAERTGGSVSTLTIQRTQQEDSAVYLCASSFVDRQGAYTFGSGTRLTVV.

Only one count was recorded for this clone. V and J are TRBV14 and TRBJ2-2; TRBD1 agrees at 8 bases. The CDR3 extends over 17 amino acids. The J segment lost 6 bases and the V segment lost 4 bases, leaving 13 bases of the junction unmatched. Germline values: CDR1 SGHDN, CDR2 FVKESK. CDR3 coding DNA: TGTGCCAGCAGCCCTTTTTGGGGCAGGGGGCTCGCCGGGGAGCTGTTTTTT. Translation gives CASSPFWGRGLAGELFF.

This clone was found once. In DNA form, the CDR3 reads TGTGCCAGCAGCCAAGGGTCCGTCGGGAACACTGAAGCTTTCTTT. This encodes CASSQGSVGNTEAFF. The chain carries TRBV11-2 and TRBJ1-1; D remains unclear. Trimming took 5 bases from V and 1 from J, leaving 14 bases between them. CDR1 and CDR2 from the germline V gene are SGHAT and FQNNGV. The CDR3 has 15 amino acids. The full variable domain, in which reference TRBV11-2 and TRBJ1-1 provide the parts outside the CDR3, is EAGVAQSPRYKIIEKRQSVAFWCNPISGHATLYWYQQILGQGPKLLIQFQNNGVVDDSQLPKDRFSAERLKGVDSTLKIQPAKLEDSAVYLCASSQGSVGNTEAFFGQGTRLTVV.

This chain links TRBV6-5 with TRBJ2-5; TRBD1 aligns across 7 bases. The V gene's germline CDR1 is MNHEY and CDR2 SVGAGI. CDR3 length: 14 amino acids. With V trimmed by 5 bases and J by 5 bases, 8 bases remained unmatched. The CDR3 nucleotides read TGTGCCAGCAGTCCTATTGACAGGGCGGAGACCCAGTACTTC. Translated: CASSPIDRAETQYF.

V and J are TRBV2 and TRBJ2-7; no reliable D call. Looked up from germline, CDR1 is SNHLY and CDR2 is FYNNEI. V lost 4 bases and J lost 2, with 9 bases in between. The CDR3 is 13 amino acids. The CDR3 loop reads CASSVLQTYEQYF. The CDR3 DNA reads TGTGCCAGCAGTGTTCTACAGACCTACGAGCAGTACTTC. Complete variable domain (other parts from reference TRBV2 and TRBJ2-7): EPEVTQTPSHQVTQMGQEVILRCVPISNHLYFYWYRQILGQKVEFLVSFYNNEISEKSEIFDDQFSVERPDGSNFTLKIRSTKLEDSAMYFCASSVLQTYEQYFGPGTRLTVT.